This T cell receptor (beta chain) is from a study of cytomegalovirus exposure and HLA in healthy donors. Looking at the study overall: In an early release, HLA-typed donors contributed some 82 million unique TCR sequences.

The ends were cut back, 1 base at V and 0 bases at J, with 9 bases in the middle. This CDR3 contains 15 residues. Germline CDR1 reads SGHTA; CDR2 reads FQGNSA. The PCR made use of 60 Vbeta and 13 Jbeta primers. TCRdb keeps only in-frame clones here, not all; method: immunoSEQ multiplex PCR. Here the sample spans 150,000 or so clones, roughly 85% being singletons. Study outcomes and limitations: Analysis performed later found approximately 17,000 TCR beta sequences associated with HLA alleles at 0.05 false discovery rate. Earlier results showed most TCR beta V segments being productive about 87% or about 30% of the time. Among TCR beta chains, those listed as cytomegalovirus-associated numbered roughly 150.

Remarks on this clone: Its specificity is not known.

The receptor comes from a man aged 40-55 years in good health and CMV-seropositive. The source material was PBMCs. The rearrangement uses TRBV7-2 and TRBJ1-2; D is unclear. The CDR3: CASSLDVRSNYGYTF. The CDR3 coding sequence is TGTGCCAGCAGCTTAGATGTCAGATCTAACTATGGCTACACCTTC.